One sample yielded the 19 T cell receptor beta chains listed below, sequenced in a study of blood T cell repertoires in COVID-19. Generated by immunoSEQ multiplex PCR, the TCRdb table keeps only in-frame clones and is missing some. The repertoire holds approximately 100,000 clones, 85% seen once, with around 2% in the top ten. The sample consisted of peripheral blood. The receptors stem from a woman in her sixties or seventies with active or convalescent COVID-19.

The chain couples TRBV4-2 to TRBJ1-5; D perhaps matches TRBD1 (6 bases). Trimming took 0 bases from V and 3 from J, leaving 18 bases between them. CDR3 length: 18 amino acids. Germline values: CDR1 LGHNA, CDR2 YNFKEQ. The CDR3 DNA follows: TGTGCCAGCAGCCAAGAGTTGGGCAAGGGGGGGACCAATCAGCCCCAGCATTTT. It codes for CASSQELGKGGTNQPQHF.

CDR3 nucleotides: TGTGCCAGCAGTTACTCGACTAGCGGGCACTCCTACGAGCAGTACTTC. This sequence encodes CASSYSTSGHSYEQYF. The gene calls are TRBV6-2 or TRBV6-3 and TRBJ2-7, with 10 bases fitting TRBD2. The V segment lost 0 bases and the J segment 0 bases; nucleotides outside the gene matches: 2. Germline V gives CDR1 MNHEY, CDR2 SVGEGT. The CDR3 is made up of 16 amino acids.

The rearrangement joins TRBV5-5 to TRBJ2-1; TRBD1 aligns across 7 bases. The CDR3 has 15 amino acids. Germline CDR1 is SGHKS and CDR2 is YYEKEE (reference sequence). V was clipped by 2 bases and J by 4 bases; unmatched bases: 6. The CDR3 region has the DNA TGTGCCAGCAGCTTTCAGGGGGTCCCGTACAATGAGCAGTTCTTC. Residues: CASSFQGVPYNEQFF.

The V and J genes are TRBV2 and TRBJ2-2; maybe TRBD1 (6 bases). Germline CDR1 reads SNHLY; CDR2 reads FYNNEI. The CDR3 covers 15 residues. V gave up 7 bases and J gave up 5 bases, with 17 bases separating them. CDR3 protein: CASTGEQGRTGELFF. Here the CDR3 DNA reads TGTGCCAGCACTGGAGAACAGGGAAGGACCGGGGAGCTGTTTTTT.

The chain joins TRBV12-3 or TRBV12-4 to TRBJ2-2; D gene uncertain. The length of the CDR3 is 13 residues. V lost 6 bases and J 11 bases, leaving 16 bases between the germline ends. The CDR3 coding sequence is TGTGCCAGCAGCTCCCAGCGAGTCGGTGAGCTGTTTTTT. Residues: CASSSQRVGELFF.

The rearrangement joins TRBV29-1 to TRBJ2-5; TRBD1 matches 7 bases. The CDR3 runs 14 residues. Germline CDR1 SQVTM, CDR2 ANQGSEA. V shed 3 bases, J shed 4 bases, and the junction held 8 bases outside the gene matches. The CDR3 here is CSVDARGIAETQYF. The CDR3 region has the DNA TGCAGCGTTGACGCCAGGGGGATCGCAGAGACCCAGTACTTC.

The chain links TRBV6-1 to TRBJ1-5, with D hard to call. This CDR3 has 13 residues. Per germline, CDR1 MNHNS and CDR2 SASEGT. The V end lost 7 bases, the J end lost 5 bases, and 12 bases lay between the germline ends. The CDR3: CASTVHIDQPQHF. The CDR3 region has the DNA TGTGCCAGCACCGTACATATTGATCAGCCCCAGCATTTT.

The chain carries TRBV10-3 and TRBJ1-5; D uncertain. Germline CDR1 ENHRY, CDR2 SYGVKD. V lost 0 bases, J lost 5 bases, and 8 bases lay in between. This CDR3 contains 14 residues. The DNA of the CDR3 is TGTGCCATCAGTGAGTCACCGGTATATCAGCCCCAGCATTTT. It encodes CAISESPVYQPQHF.

The V gene is TRBV5-1, the J gene TRBJ2-1, with TRBD2 as a possible D gene (7 bases). The CDR3 length is 16 residues. Germline values: CDR1 SGHRS, CDR2 YFSETQ. Trimming removed 1 base at V and 1 base at J, with 12 bases between. CDR3 region: CASSLWGGPSYNEQFF. The CDR3 DNA reads TGCGCCAGCAGCTTGTGGGGGGGCCCTTCCTACAATGAGCAGTTCTTC.

The rearrangement uses TRBV5-4 and TRBJ2-3; D ambiguous. V lost 1 base to trimming and J lost 1 base, with 7 bases between them. The CDR3 length is 14 residues. Per the germline V gene, CDR1 is SGHNT and CDR2 is YYREEE (reference sequence). CDR3: CASSLNSRTDTQYF. The CDR3 bases are TGTGCCAGCAGCTTGAACAGCCGCACAGATACGCAGTATTTT.

This chain links TRBV6-1 with TRBJ1-2, with 8 bases aligning to TRBD1. Trimming at V came to 2 bases and at J to 4 bases, leaving 9 bases not matched to a gene. The CDR3 is 16 amino acids. In germline, CDR1 is MNHNS, CDR2 SASEGT. The CDR3 is CASSEPTTTGAYGYTF. For the CDR3, the DNA is TGTGCCAGCAGTGAACCCACAACGACAGGGGCCTATGGCTACACCTTC.

This clone was recorded once. The chain carries TRBV4-3 and TRBJ2-1; 8 positions match TRBD2. The J segment lost 7 bases and the V segment lost 1 base, leaving 6 bases of the junction unmatched. The CDR3 contains 15 residues. Germline V gives CDR1 LGHNA, CDR2 YSLEER. The CDR3 DNA follows: TGCGCCAGCAGCCAAGCGGGGGGGCCAATAAATGAGCAGTTCTTC. Translating gives CASSQAGGPINEQFF.

V and J are TRBV28 and TRBJ1-5; D uncertain. The V gene lost 6 bases and the J gene lost 4 bases, with 10 bases spanning the gap. The CDR3 extends over 13 amino acids. Germline V CDR1 and CDR2: MDHEN, SYDVKM. For the CDR3, the DNA is TGTGCCAGCAGCCTTACTAGGAATCAGCCCCAGCATTTT. Amino acid sequence: CASSLTRNQPQHF.

In its sample, this clone was seen once. Within the sample, other DNA sequences also encode this same CDR3. This sequence joins TRBV2 and TRBJ1-5; 7 bases match TRBD1. This CDR3 region has 14 residues. CDR1 SNHLY and CDR2 FYNNEI come from the germline V gene. V trimming: 1 base; J trimming: 4 bases; junction bases outside the gene matches: 1. In DNA, the CDR3 is TGTGCCAGCAGTGAAGACAGGGGAAATCAGCCCCAGCATTTT. This codes for CASSEDRGNQPQHF.

The DNA for the CDR3 is TGCGCCAGCAGCGCTATCGCGGTCTCCTATAATTCACCCCTCCACTTT. This translates into CASSAIAVSYNSPLHF. V usage is TRBV5-1 and J usage is TRBJ1-6; D ambiguous. CDR1 is SGHRS, CDR2 YFSETQ, per germline. The CDR3 is 16 amino acids. Trimming removed 4 bases at V and 0 bases at J, with 11 bases between.

The chain carries TRBV29-1 and TRBJ1-6, with D hard to call. The CDR3 is made up of 14 amino acids. CDR1 is SQVTM, CDR2 ANQGSEA, per germline. V lost 7 bases and J 5 bases, leaving 15 bases between the germline ends. The CDR3 sequence is CSARAGKDNSPLHF. The CDR3 region has the DNA TGCAGCGCTAGGGCGGGGAAAGATAATTCACCCCTCCACTTT. Full variable domain (rest looked up from reference TRBV29-1 and TRBJ1-6): SAVISQKPSRDICQRGTSLTIQCQVDSQVTMMFWYRQQPGQSLTLIATANQGSEATYESGFVIDKFPISRPNLTFSTLTVSNMSPEDSSIYLCSARAGKDNSPLHFGNGTRLTVT.

This chain links TRBV25-1 with TRBJ1-1, with 10 bases aligning to TRBD1. Looked up from germline, CDR1 is MGHDK and CDR2 is SYGVNS. Trimming at V came to 10 bases and at J to 2 bases, leaving 7 bases not matched to a gene. The CDR3 extends over 14 amino acids. CDR3 protein: CATSPTGGNTEAFF. Here the CDR3 DNA reads TGTGCCACCTCACCGACAGGGGGCAACACTGAAGCTTTCTTT.

This clone was seen only a few times. The chain couples TRBV5-1 to TRBJ1-3, with a weak D call TRBD1 (6 bases). Germline values: CDR1 SGHRS, CDR2 YFSETQ. Trimming left V 3 bases short and J 0 bases short, with 7 bases between. The CDR3 spans 14 residues. Written as DNA, the CDR3 is TGCGCCAGCAGCTCGGACAGCTCTGGAAACACCATATATTTT. It is translated as CASSSDSSGNTIYF.

The chain couples TRBV10-3 to TRBJ1-2; 7 nucleotides align to TRBD1. In germline, CDR1 is ENHRY, CDR2 SYGVKD. The V gene end was trimmed by 2 bases and the J gene end by 6 bases; junction bases not matched to a gene: 3. This CDR3 has 13 residues. CDR3 in DNA: TGTGCCATCAGTGAGGGACAGGAGGATGGCTACACCTTC. Amino acids: CAISEGQEDGYTF.